This passage covers 3 T cell receptor beta chains from one sample sequenced in a study of immune heterogeneity within non-small cell lung tumors. Template came from bulk tumor genomic DNA, at 550 to 700 ng per sample. Multiple widely separated biopsies were taken from each primary tumor at surgery. Enrolled patients presented with newly diagnosed, previously untreated non-small cell lung cancer and underwent curative surgery. Amplification of the TCR beta CDR3 was achieved through multiplex PCR with 32 V and 13 J primers. MiXCR was run by TCRdb on the multiplex PCR reads, yielding one entry per CDR3 protein. The sample yields 14,000 to 15,000 distinct CDR3 sequences, approximately 26% seen once. The sequenced sample consisted of lung tumor tissue. These receptors came from a middle-aged man with non-small cell lung cancer.

This clonotype was found many times. V gene TRBV3-1 combines with J gene TRBJ1-6; D gene unclear. CDR1 and CDR2 (germline): LGHDT, YNNKEL (reference sequence). This CDR3 contains 13 residues. Trimming pared 1 base from V and 10 bases from J, leaving 8 bases between. This CDR3 is CASSQGLRSPLHF. In DNA form, the CDR3 reads TGTGCCAGCAGCCAAGGGCTTCGATCACCCCTCCACTTT. The variable domain in full, completed from reference TRBV3-1 and TRBJ1-6, reads DTAVSQTPKYLVTQMGNDKSIKCEQNLGHDTMYWYKQDSKKFLKIMFSYNNKELIINETVPNRFSPKSPDKAHLNLHINSLELGDSAVYFCASSQGLRSPLHFGNGTRLTVT.

This clonotype counts as medium-sized. The rearrangement uses TRBV19 and TRBJ2-7; D ambiguous. Germline V CDR1 and CDR2: LNHDA, SQIVND (reference sequence). The V end was cut by 4 bases, the J end by 4 bases, with 8 bases between. The CDR3 extends over 12 amino acids. CDR3 sequence reads: CASSRRDYEQYF. CDR3 sequence (DNA): TGTGCCAGTAGTAGGCGAGATTACGAGCAGTACTTC.

At least ten counts were recorded for this clonotype. This rearrangement joins TRBV6-1 to TRBJ1-5, with 7 bases matching TRBD1. Germline V gene sequence: CDR1 MNHNS, CDR2 SASEGT. The CDR3 has 14 amino acids. Trimming removed 5 bases from V and 4 bases from J; junction bases left unmatched: 5. The CDR3 DNA reads as TGTGCCAGCAGTCCGGACAGGCCAAATCAGCCCCAGCATTTT. Its protein is CASSPDRPNQPQHF.